This T cell receptor beta chain was captured by sequencing in a study of identical twins. Findings of the study overall: The study found that models underestimated out-of-frame TCR alpha sharing in monozygotic twins. For cord blood, abundant beta clonotypes had fewer insertions, unlike memory repertoires, which showed none.

MiXCR was run by TCRdb on the 5' RACE reads, yielding one entry per CDR3 protein. Here the sample spans hundreds of thousands of distinct CDR3 sequences, 6.5% to 9.5% being singletons. This clonotype was detected ten times or more. As yet, its antigen is unknown. Trimming removed 4 bases from V and 1 base from J, with 8 bases in between. This CDR3 is built from 13 residues. Germline-derived CDR1 and CDR2 are SGHRS and YFSETQ. The data also belong to a second study, concerning yellow fever vaccine responses in identical twins.

Sample: memory (CD45RO+) T cells sorted from blood. The V and J genes are TRBV5-1 and TRBJ1-1; D is undetermined. This TCR derives from a woman younger than 30 in good health. CDR3 sequence: CASSRSENTEAFF. CDR3 bases: TGCGCCAGCAGCCGGTCAGAGAACACTGAAGCTTTCTTT.